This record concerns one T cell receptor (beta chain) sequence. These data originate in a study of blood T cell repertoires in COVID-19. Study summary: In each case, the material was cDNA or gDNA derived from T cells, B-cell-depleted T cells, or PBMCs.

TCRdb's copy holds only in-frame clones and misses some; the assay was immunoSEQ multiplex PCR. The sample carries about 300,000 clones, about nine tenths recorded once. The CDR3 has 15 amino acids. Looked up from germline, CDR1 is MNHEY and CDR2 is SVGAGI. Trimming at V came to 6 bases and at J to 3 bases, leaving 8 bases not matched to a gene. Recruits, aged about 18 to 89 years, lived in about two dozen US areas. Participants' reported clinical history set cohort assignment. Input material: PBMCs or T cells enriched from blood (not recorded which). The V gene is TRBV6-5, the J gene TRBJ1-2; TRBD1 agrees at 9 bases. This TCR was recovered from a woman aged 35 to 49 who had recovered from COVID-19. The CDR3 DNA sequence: TGTGCCAGCAGACCCCAGACAGGGGGGGACTATGGCTACACCTTC. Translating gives CASRPQTGGDYGYTF.